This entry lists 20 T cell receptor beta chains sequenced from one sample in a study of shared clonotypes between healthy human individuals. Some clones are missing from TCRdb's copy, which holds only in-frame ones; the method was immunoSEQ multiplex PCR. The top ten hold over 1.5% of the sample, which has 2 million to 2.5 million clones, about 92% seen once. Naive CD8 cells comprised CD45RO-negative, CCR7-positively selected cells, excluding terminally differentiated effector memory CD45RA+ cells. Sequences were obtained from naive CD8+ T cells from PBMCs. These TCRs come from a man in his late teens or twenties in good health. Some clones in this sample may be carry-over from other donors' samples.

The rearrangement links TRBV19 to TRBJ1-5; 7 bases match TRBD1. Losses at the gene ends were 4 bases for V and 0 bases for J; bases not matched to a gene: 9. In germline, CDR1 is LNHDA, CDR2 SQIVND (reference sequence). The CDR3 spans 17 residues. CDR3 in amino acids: CASSTGTVYYSNQPQHF. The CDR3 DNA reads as TGTGCCAGTAGTACCGGGACAGTCTACTATAGCAATCAGCCCCAGCATTTT.

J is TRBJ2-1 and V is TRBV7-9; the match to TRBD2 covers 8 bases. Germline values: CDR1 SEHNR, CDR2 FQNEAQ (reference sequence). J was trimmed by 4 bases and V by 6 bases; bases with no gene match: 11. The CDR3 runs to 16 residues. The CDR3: CASRGGLAVNYNEQFF. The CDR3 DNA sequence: TGTGCCAGCAGAGGCGGACTAGCAGTTAATTACAATGAGCAGTTCTTC.

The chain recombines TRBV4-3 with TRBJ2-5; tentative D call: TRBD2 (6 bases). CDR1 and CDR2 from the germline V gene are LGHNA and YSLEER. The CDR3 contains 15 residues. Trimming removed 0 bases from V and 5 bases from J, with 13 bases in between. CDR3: CASSQDSVGRETQYF. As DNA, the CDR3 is TGCGCCAGCAGCCAAGATAGTGTAGGGAGGGAGACCCAGTACTTC.

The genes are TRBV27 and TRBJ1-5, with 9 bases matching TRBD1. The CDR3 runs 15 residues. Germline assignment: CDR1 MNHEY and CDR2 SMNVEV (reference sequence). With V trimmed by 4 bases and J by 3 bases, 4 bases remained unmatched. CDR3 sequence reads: CASSWGQGFNQPQHF. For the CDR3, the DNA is TGTGCCAGCAGTTGGGGACAGGGCTTCAATCAGCCCCAGCATTTT.

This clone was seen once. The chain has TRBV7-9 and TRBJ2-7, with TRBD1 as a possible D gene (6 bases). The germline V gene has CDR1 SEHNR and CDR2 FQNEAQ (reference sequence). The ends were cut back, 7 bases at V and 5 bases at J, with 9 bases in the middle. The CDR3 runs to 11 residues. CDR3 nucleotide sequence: TGTGCCAGCAACAGGGCCGACGAGCAGTACTTC. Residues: CASNRADEQYF.

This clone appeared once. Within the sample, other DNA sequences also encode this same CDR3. The DNA of the CDR3 is TGTGCCAGCAGTTTATCCAGGGGAGCCTACGAGCAGTACTTC. Its translation: CASSLSRGAYEQYF. The gene calls are TRBV27 and TRBJ2-7; a weak D match, TRBD1 (6 bases). With 0 bases removed from V and 2 bases from J, the gap between germline ends came to 8 bases. Germline V gene sequence: CDR1 MNHEY, CDR2 SMNVEV (reference sequence). CDR3 size: 14 residues.

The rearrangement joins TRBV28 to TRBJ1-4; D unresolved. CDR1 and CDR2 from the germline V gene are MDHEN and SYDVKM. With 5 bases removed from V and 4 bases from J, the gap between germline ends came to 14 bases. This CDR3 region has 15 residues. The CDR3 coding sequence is TGTGCCAGCAGTCTGTCCGTGGGAAATAATGAAAAACTGTTTTTT. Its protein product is CASSLSVGNNEKLFF.

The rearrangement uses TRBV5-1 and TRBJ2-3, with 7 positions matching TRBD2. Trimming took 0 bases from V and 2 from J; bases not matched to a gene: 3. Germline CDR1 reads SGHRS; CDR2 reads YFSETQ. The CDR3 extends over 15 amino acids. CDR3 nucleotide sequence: TGCGCCAGCAGCTTGGGACTAGCCCTCACAGATACGCAGTATTTT. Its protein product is CASSLGLALTDTQYF.

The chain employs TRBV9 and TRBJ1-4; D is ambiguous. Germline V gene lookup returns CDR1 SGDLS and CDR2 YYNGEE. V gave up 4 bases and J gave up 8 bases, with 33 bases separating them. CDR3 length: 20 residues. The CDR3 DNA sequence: TGTGCCAGCAGCCCGTTTCGCGGGTCCCCGAGACCCCCCGACTCAGAAAAACTGTTTTTT. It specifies CASSPFRGSPRPPDSEKLFF.

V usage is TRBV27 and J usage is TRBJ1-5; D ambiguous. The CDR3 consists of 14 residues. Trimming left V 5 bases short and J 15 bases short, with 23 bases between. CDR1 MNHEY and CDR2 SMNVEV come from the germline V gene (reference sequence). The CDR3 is CASSKSPGRTPSHF. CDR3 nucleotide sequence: TGTGCCAGCAGTAAGAGCCCCGGGAGAACCCCCTCGCATTTT.

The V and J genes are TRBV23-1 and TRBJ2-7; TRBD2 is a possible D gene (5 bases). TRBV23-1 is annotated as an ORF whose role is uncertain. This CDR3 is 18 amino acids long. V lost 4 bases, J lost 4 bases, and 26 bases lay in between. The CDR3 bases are TGCGCCAGCAGTCGACCCCCTGGAGAGGGCCTTGAAACGTACGAGCAGTACTTC. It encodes CASSRPPGEGLETYEQYF.

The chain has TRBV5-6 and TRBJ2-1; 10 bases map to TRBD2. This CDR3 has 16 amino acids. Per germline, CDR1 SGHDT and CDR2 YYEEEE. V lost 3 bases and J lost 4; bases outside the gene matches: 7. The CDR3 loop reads CASSYDGLAVYNEQFF. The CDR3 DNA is TGTGCCAGCAGCTACGATGGACTAGCGGTATACAATGAGCAGTTCTTC. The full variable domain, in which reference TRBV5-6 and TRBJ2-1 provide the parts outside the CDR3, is DAGVTQSPTHLIKTRGQQVTLRCSPKSGHDTVSWYQQALGQGPQFIFQYYEEEERQRGNFPDRFSGHQFPNYSSELNVNALLLGDSALYLCASSYDGLAVYNEQFFGPGTRLTVL.

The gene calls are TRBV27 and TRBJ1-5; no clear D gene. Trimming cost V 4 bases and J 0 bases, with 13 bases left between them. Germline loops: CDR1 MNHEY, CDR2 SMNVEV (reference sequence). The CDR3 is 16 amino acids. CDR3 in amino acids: CASSSLGRLSNQPQHF. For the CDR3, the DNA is TGTGCCAGCAGTTCCCTCGGGAGACTTAGCAATCAGCCCCAGCATTTT.

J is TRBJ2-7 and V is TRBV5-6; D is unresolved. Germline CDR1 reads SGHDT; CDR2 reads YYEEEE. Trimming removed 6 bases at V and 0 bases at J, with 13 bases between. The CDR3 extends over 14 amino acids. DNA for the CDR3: TGTGCCAGCAACTCTAGGGTAAGCTCCTACGAGCAGTACTTC. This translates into CASNSRVSSYEQYF.

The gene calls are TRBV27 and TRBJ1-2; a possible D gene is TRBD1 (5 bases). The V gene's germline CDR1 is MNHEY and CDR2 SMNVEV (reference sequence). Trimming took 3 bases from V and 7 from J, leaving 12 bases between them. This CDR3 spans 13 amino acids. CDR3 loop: CASSLGPRGGYTF. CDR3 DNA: TGTGCCAGCAGTTTGGGACCTCGCGGTGGCTACACCTTC.

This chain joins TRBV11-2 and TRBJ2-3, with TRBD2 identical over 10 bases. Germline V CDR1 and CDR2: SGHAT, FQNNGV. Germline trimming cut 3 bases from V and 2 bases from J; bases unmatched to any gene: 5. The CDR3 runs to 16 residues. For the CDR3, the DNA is TGTGCCAGCAGCTTTTGGACTAGCGGAGACACAGATACGCAGTATTTT. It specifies CASSFWTSGDTDTQYF.

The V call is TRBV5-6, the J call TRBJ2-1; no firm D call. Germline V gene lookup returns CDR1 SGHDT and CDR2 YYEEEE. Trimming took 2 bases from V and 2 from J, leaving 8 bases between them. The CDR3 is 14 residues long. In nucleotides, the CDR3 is TGTGCCAGCAGCTTCTCACAGCCCTACAATGAGCAGTTCTTC. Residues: CASSFSQPYNEQFF.

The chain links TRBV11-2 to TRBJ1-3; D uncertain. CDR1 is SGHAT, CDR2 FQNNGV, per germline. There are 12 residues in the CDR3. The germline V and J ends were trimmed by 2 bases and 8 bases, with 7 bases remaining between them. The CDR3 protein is CASSLFGDTIYF. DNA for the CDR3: TGTGCCAGCAGCTTATTTGGGGACACCATATATTTT.

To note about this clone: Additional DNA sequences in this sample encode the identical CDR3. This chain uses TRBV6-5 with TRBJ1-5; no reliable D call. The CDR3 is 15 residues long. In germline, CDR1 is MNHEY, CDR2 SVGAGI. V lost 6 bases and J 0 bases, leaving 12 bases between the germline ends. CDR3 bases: TGTGCCAGCAGCCCTCGTGTTGGTAGCAATCAGCCCCAGCATTTT. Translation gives CASSPRVGSNQPQHF.

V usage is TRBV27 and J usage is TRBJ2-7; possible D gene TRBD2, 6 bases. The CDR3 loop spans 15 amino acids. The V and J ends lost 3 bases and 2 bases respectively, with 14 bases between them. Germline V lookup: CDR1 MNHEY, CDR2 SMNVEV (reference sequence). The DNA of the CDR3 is TGTGCCAGCAGTTTGGGACTCCGTAATACCTACGAGCAGTACTTC. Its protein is CASSLGLRNTYEQYF.